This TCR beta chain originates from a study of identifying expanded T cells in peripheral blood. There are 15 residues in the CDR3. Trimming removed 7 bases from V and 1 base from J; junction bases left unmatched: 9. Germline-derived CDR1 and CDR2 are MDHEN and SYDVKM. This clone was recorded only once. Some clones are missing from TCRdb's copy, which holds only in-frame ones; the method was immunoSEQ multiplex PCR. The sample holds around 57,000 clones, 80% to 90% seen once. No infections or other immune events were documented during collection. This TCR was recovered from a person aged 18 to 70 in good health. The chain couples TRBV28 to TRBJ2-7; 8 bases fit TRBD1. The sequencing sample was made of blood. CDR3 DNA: TGTGCCAGCACTCTAGGGGGACAGGCTTCCTACGAGCAGTACTTC. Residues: CASTLGGQASYEQYF. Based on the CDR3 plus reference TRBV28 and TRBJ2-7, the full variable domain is DVKVTQSSRYLVKRTGEKVFLECVQDMDHENMFWYRQDPGLGLRLIYFSYDVKMKEKGDIPEGYSVSREKKERFSLILESASTNQTSMYLCASTLGGQASYEQYFGPGTRLTVT.